The next 8 T cell receptor beta chains were all read from a single sample in a study of shared clonotypes between healthy human individuals. Produced via immunoSEQ multiplex PCR; TCRdb's table is partial and in-frame only. This table holds some 2.3 million clones, 85% to 95% found once. Sequenced: naive CD4+ T cells from PBMCs. The subset: CD45RA+ positively selected. The source is a man aged 18-30 years in good health. Some clones in this sample may be carry-over from other donors' samples.

The chain employs TRBV28 and TRBJ1-5; D may be TRBD1 (6 bases). Per the germline V gene, CDR1 is MDHEN and CDR2 is SYDVKM. The CDR3 covers 14 residues. Trimming removed 7 bases from V and 3 bases from J, with 13 bases in between. This CDR3 is CASTPRTVNQPQHF. In nucleotides, the CDR3 is TGTGCCAGCACCCCCCGGACAGTCAATCAGCCCCAGCATTTT.

This clone was seen a single time. The chain employs TRBV30 and TRBJ2-5, with 7 bases fitting TRBD1. CDR3 size: 15 residues. Germline assignment: CDR1 GTSNPN and CDR2 SVGIG (reference sequence). V lost 0 bases, J lost 5 bases, and 9 bases stayed unmatched. The chain's CDR3 is CAWSVQRGGGETQYF. The CDR3 coding sequence is TGTGCCTGGAGTGTACAGCGAGGGGGCGGTGAGACCCAGTACTTC.

V and J are TRBV9 and TRBJ2-1; 8 positions match TRBD2. In germline, CDR1 is SGDLS, CDR2 YYNGEE. The V segment lost 2 bases and the J segment 1 base; nucleotides outside the gene matches: 5. The CDR3 loop spans 16 amino acids. CDR3 region: CASSVSGGMSYNEQFF. DNA of the CDR3: TGTGCCAGCAGCGTTTCGGGAGGGATGTCCTACAATGAGCAGTTCTTC.

This chain connects TRBV19 to TRBJ1-4; 7 nucleotides match TRBD1. Germline V gene data show CDR1 as LNHDA and CDR2 as SQIVND (reference sequence). CDR3 size: 15 residues. Trimming cost V 5 bases and J 7 bases; bases outside gene matches: 10. The CDR3 region is CASSPDRVESEKLFF. The DNA of the CDR3 is TGTGCCAGTAGTCCCGACAGGGTTGAAAGTGAAAAACTGTTTTTT.

Worth noting for this clone: Distinct nucleotide sequences in the sample also encode this CDR3. The chain employs TRBV6-4 and TRBJ2-3; D perhaps matches TRBD2 (5 bases). V lost 5 bases and J 1 base, leaving 10 bases between the germline ends. The CDR3 loop spans 14 amino acids. Per the germline V gene, CDR1 is MRHNA and CDR2 is SNTAGT. The CDR3 DNA follows: TGTGCCAGCAGTAGAGACGGGGGCACAGATACGCAGTATTTT. Translated: CASSRDGGTDTQYF.

The chain is built from TRBV5-1 and TRBJ2-5, with a tentative D call TRBD1 (6 bases). V lost 3 bases and J 4 bases, leaving 13 bases between the germline ends. The CDR3 loop spans 14 amino acids. Germline V lookup: CDR1 SGHRS, CDR2 YFSETQ. The CDR3 region is CASSWITGLETQYF. CDR3 nucleotides: TGCGCCAGCAGCTGGATAACAGGGTTAGAGACCCAGTACTTC. Variable domain in full (rest from reference TRBV5-1 and TRBJ2-5): KAGVTQTPRYLIKTRGQQVTLSCSPISGHRSVSWYQQTPGQGLQFLFEYFSETQRNKGNFPGRFSGRQFSNSRSEMNVSTLELGDSALYLCASSWITGLETQYFGPGTRLLVL.

The chain links TRBV19 to TRBJ1-5, with 7 bases aligning to TRBD1. Losses at the gene ends were 3 bases for V and 3 bases for J; bases not matched to a gene: 8. In germline, CDR1 is LNHDA, CDR2 SQIVND (reference sequence). CDR3 length: 16 residues. CDR3 residues: CASSIPLQGFNQPQHF. The CDR3 DNA is TGTGCCAGTAGTATCCCCCTACAGGGGTTCAATCAGCCCCAGCATTTT.

The chain combines TRBV11-2 with TRBJ2-1; D is possibly TRBD2 (6 bases). This CDR3 contains 15 residues. V was trimmed by 3 bases and J by 5 bases, leaving 14 bases between them. Per the germline V gene, CDR1 is SGHAT and CDR2 is FQNNGV. The CDR3, as DNA: TGTGCCAGCAGCTTTTCGGCGGGAATCGACAATGAGCAGTTCTTC. Translating it yields CASSFSAGIDNEQFF.